The source of this TCR beta chain is a study of T cells in Graves' hyperthyroidism and ophthalmopathy. Points on this clonotype: Its target is not known.

Study-level points and caveats: Ophthalmopathy, which appeared later, was predicted by the model a median approximately six months before onset.

The source material, RNA transcripts, was used to amplify TCR beta CDR3 regions. The HTBI set primed first-round TCR CDR3 RT-PCR. TCRdb called the multiplex PCR reads again in MiXCR, with one record for every CDR3 protein. The data contain about 680,000 distinct CDR3 sequences, roughly a third of them singletons. The receptor's source is a woman aged 35 to 49 with Graves' hyperthyroidism. What was sequenced was blood.

The CDR3 protein is CASSKAKQGARITEAFF. CDR3 nucleotides: TGTGCCAGCTCCAAAGCGAAACAGGGGGCGCGAATCACTGAAGCTTTCTTT. V usage is TRBV7-2 and J usage is TRBJ1-1, with 9 positions matching TRBD1. CDR3 length: 17 residues. Germline CDR1 SGHTA, CDR2 FQGNSA. Trimming cost V 8 bases and J 4 bases; bases outside gene matches: 17.